The next 24 T cell receptor beta chains were all read from a single sample in a study of blood T cell repertoires in COVID-19. Generated by immunoSEQ multiplex PCR, the TCRdb table keeps only in-frame clones and is missing some. Of about 140,000 clones listed, 78% were seen once; the top ten hold about 1.9%. The sequenced material came from peripheral blood. These receptors came from a woman aged 55-69 years with acute or convalescent COVID-19.

The chain has TRBV14 and TRBJ2-7, with D maybe TRBD1 (5 bases). V was shortened by 2 bases and J by 5 bases, with 10 bases between the two germline ends. CDR1 is SGHDN, CDR2 FVKESK, per germline. The CDR3 consists of 13 residues. The CDR3 loop is CASSQLLGDEQYF. The CDR3 DNA reads TGTGCCAGCAGCCAACTCTTAGGGGACGAGCAGTACTTC.

The rearrangement links TRBV4-1 to TRBJ1-4; possible D gene TRBD1, 5 bases. The V gene lost 0 bases and the J gene lost 7 bases, with 15 bases spanning the gap. The CDR3 spans 16 residues. The V gene's germline CDR1 is MGHRA and CDR2 YSYEKL. CDR3 DNA sequence: TGCGCCAGCAGCCAAGAAGAGGCAGGGCGGGGTGAAAAACTGTTTTTT. The encoded protein is CASSQEEAGRGEKLFF.

This chain connects TRBV30 to TRBJ1-1; D is possibly TRBD1 (5 bases). Germline CDR1 reads GTSNPN; CDR2 reads SVGIG (reference sequence). V dropped 8 bases and J dropped 5 bases, with 12 bases sitting between them. The CDR3 has 11 residues. CDR3 in DNA: TGTGCCGTACACAGGTCGACTGAAGCTTTCTTT. Its translation: CAVHRSTEAFF.

This clone was found once. The V gene is TRBV6-2 or TRBV6-3, the J gene TRBJ2-1; TRBD1 might be the D (6 bases). CDR1 is MNHEY and CDR2 is SVGEGT in the germline V gene. The CDR3 is made up of 16 amino acids. Deletions cut 0 bases from V and 10 bases from J, with 19 bases between. The chain's CDR3 is CASSYSPFQSGQEQFF. The DNA for the CDR3 is TGTGCCAGCAGTTACTCGCCTTTTCAGAGCGGACAGGAGCAGTTCTTC.

This clone was counted once. V and J are TRBV5-8 and TRBJ2-1; 9 positions match TRBD1. Trimming took 3 bases from V and 4 from J; bases not matched to a gene: 5. The CDR3 runs to 15 residues. CDR1 and CDR2 (germline): SGHTS, YDEGEE. The CDR3 sequence: CASSSGQGIYNEQFF. CDR3 DNA: TGTGCCAGCAGCTCCGGACAGGGGATTTACAATGAGCAGTTCTTC.

This rearrangement joins TRBV4-1 to TRBJ1-6; the D is unclear. This CDR3 comprises 20 residues. V gave up 0 bases and J gave up 0 bases, with 18 bases separating them. Per germline, CDR1 MGHRA and CDR2 YSYEKL. CDR3 sequence reads: CASSQDIAVPRSSYNSPLHF. CDR3 nucleotides: TGCGCCAGCAGCCAAGATATAGCAGTGCCTCGAAGCTCCTATAATTCACCCCTCCACTTT.

The J gene is TRBJ2-7, the V gene TRBV9, with TRBD1 identical over 11 bases. V lost 4 bases to trimming and J lost 2 bases; unmatched junction nucleotides: 5. The CDR3 is made up of 15 amino acids. Germline CDR1 reads SGDLS; CDR2 reads YYNGEE. CDR3 sequence (DNA): TGTGCCAGCAGCCTCGGGACAGGGGGGACCTACGAGCAGTACTTC. This gives the protein CASSLGTGGTYEQYF.

The chain uses TRBV15 and TRBJ1-1, with D perhaps TRBD1 (6 bases). From germline, CDR1 is LNHNV and CDR2 YYDKDF (reference sequence). V shed 0 bases and J shed 4 bases, with 9 bases lying between them. This CDR3 comprises 14 residues. The CDR3 reads CATSREGAITEAFF. CDR3 bases: TGTGCCACCAGCAGAGAGGGGGCTATCACTGAAGCTTTCTTT.

The chain employs TRBV19 and TRBJ2-6; 11 bases align to TRBD2. The germline CDR1 and CDR2 sequences are LNHDA and SQIVND (reference sequence). V gave up 4 bases and J gave up 3 bases; unmatched junction bases: 8. The CDR3 is 18 residues long. The CDR3 is CASSKGLAESIGANVLTF. DNA of the CDR3: TGTGCCAGTAGTAAGGGACTAGCGGAGTCTATTGGGGCCAACGTCCTGACTTTC.

The V and J genes are TRBV27 and TRBJ1-1; D call uncertain. V was trimmed by 3 bases and J by 5 bases, leaving 10 bases between them. There are 13 residues in the CDR3. The V gene's germline CDR1 is MNHEY and CDR2 SMNVEV (reference sequence). The CDR3 nucleotides are TGTGCCAGCAGTTTCGGACTGAGGACTGAAGCTTTCTTT. Protein product: CASSFGLRTEAFF.

This chain uses TRBV6-5 with TRBJ1-2; 8 bases map to TRBD1. This CDR3 region has 13 residues. Germline trimming cut 2 bases from V and 8 bases from J; bases unmatched to any gene: 4. Germline V gene data show CDR1 as MNHEY and CDR2 as SVGAGI. The CDR3 here is CASSYRDRGGYTF. DNA of the CDR3: TGTGCCAGCAGTTACCGTGACAGGGGCGGCTACACCTTC.

The chain joins TRBV10-3 to TRBJ2-3; D not certain. The V gene's germline CDR1 is ENHRY and CDR2 SYGVKD. The CDR3 totals 13 residues. Trimming took off 6 bases at V and 2 bases at J, with 9 bases between the two ends. CDR3 DNA: TGTGCCATCAGAGTAGAATTCACAGATACGCAGTATTTT. Translation: CAIRVEFTDTQYF.

The V and J genes are TRBV11-2 and TRBJ2-7; 7 positions match TRBD1. Germline CDR1 is SGHAT and CDR2 is FQNNGV. CDR3 size: 16 residues. J gave up 3 bases and V 5 bases, and 13 bases lay outside the gene matches. The CDR3 loop reads CASSGSRTGELYEQYF. The CDR3 bases are TGTGCCAGCAGCGGAAGCCGGACAGGCGAACTCTACGAGCAGTACTTC.

The chain recombines TRBV14 with TRBJ2-1; no clear D gene. The length of the CDR3 is 15 residues. Trimming took 4 bases from V and 6 from J, leaving 16 bases between them. Germline V gene data show CDR1 as SGHDN and CDR2 as FVKESK. The CDR3: CASSLARHHTNEQFF. The CDR3 DNA reads TGTGCCAGCAGCCTGGCGCGGCACCACACCAATGAGCAGTTCTTC. Supplemented by reference TRBV14 and TRBJ2-1, the full variable domain reads EAGVTQFPSHSVIEKGQTVTLRCDPISGHDNLYWYRRVMGKEIKFLLHFVKESKQDESGMPNNRFLAERTGGTYSTLKVQPAELEDSGVYFCASSLARHHTNEQFFGPGTRLTVL.

This clone was observed a few times. The chain has TRBV10-1 and TRBJ2-7, with 9 bases lining up with TRBD2. The V segment lost 7 bases and the J segment 6 bases; nucleotides outside the gene matches: 10. Germline V gene lookup returns CDR1 WNHNN and CDR2 SYGVQD (reference sequence). This CDR3 is built from 14 residues. CDR3 DNA: TGCGCCAGCAAAGCTGAGCTAGCGGGGATCGAGCAGTACTTC. Residues: CASKAELAGIEQYF.

The chain couples TRBV9 to TRBJ2-7; 14 bases agree with TRBD2. The CDR3 extends over 15 amino acids. In germline, CDR1 is SGDLS, CDR2 YYNGEE. The junction had 5 bases not matched to a gene; V was cut back by 4 bases and J by 5 bases. The DNA of the CDR3 is TGTGCCAGCAGCTTGGGACTAGCGGGAGCGAACGAGCAGTACTTC. Translation gives CASSLGLAGANEQYF.

The chain is built from TRBV28 and TRBJ1-2; 7 nucleotides agree with TRBD1. Per germline, CDR1 MDHEN and CDR2 SYDVKM. J gave up 6 bases and V 6 bases, and 7 bases lay outside the gene matches. The CDR3 is made up of 13 amino acids. The CDR3 nucleotides are TGTGCCAGCAGATCTACAGGGGCGGATGGCTACACCTTC. Translating gives CASRSTGADGYTF.

The chain carries TRBV4-2 and TRBJ2-7; a weak D match, TRBD1 (6 bases). Between the trimmed V and J ends, which lost 0 bases and 4 bases, there was a span of 25 bases. The CDR3 length is 19 residues. Per germline, CDR1 LGHNA and CDR2 YNFKEQ. CDR3 sequence: CASSQDVLPSLGAPYEQYF. DNA of the CDR3: TGTGCCAGCAGCCAAGATGTTCTCCCCAGTTTGGGGGCTCCTTACGAGCAGTACTTC.

This sequence joins TRBV6-4 and TRBJ2-7, with a weak D call TRBD1 (5 bases). CDR1 is MRHNA, CDR2 SNTAGT, per germline. V lost 2 bases to trimming and J lost 4 bases, with 18 bases between them. The CDR3 is 16 residues long. CDR3 amino acids: CASSDTPRGARYEQYF. As DNA, the CDR3 is TGTGCCAGCAGTGACACACCCCGTGGGGCCAGGTACGAGCAGTACTTC.

The J gene is TRBJ2-5, the V gene TRBV11-2, with a possible D match to TRBD2 (6 bases). The CDR3 has 14 residues. V lost 5 bases and J 5 bases, leaving 15 bases between the germline ends. Germline CDR1 and CDR2: SGHAT and FQNNGV. CDR3 protein: CASSPIRGSETQYF. Written as DNA, the CDR3 is TGTGCCAGCAGCCCTATCCGGGGGTCGGAGACCCAGTACTTC.

The J gene is TRBJ1-2, the V gene TRBV10-3, with 7 bases identical to TRBD1. The CDR3 spans 17 residues. With V trimmed by 4 bases and J by 8 bases, 19 bases remained unmatched. Germline assignment: CDR1 ENHRY and CDR2 SYGVKD. The CDR3 DNA follows: TGTGCCATCAGTGTAATGAATCCCGGGCAGGGGGTGTCAGGCTACACCTTC. This encodes CAISVMNPGQGVSGYTF.

By frequency in the sample, this clone is medium-sized. The V gene is TRBV6-5, the J gene TRBJ1-6, with TRBD1 matching 7 bases. Trimming cost V 8 bases and J 7 bases; bases outside gene matches: 8. Looked up from germline, CDR1 is MNHEY and CDR2 is SVGAGI. CDR3 length equals 14 residues. For the CDR3, the DNA is TGTGCCAGCGGATCCGGGACAGAAAATTCACCCCTCCACTTT. Amino acids: CASGSGTENSPLHF.

The chain combines TRBV5-1 with TRBJ1-4, with 8 bases that match TRBD1. The CDR3 runs 13 residues. Germline V gives CDR1 SGHRS, CDR2 YFSETQ. The junction had 5 bases not matched to a gene; V was cut back by 5 bases and J by 8 bases. The CDR3 reads CASRGQGLEKLFF. DNA for the CDR3: TGCGCCAGCAGAGGACAGGGATTGGAAAAACTGTTTTTT.

This chain links TRBV11-2 with TRBJ2-7; 8 nucleotides agree with TRBD1. V shed 3 bases, J shed 1 base, and the junction held 2 bases outside the gene matches. The CDR3 is 14 amino acids. Germline values: CDR1 SGHAT, CDR2 FQNNGV. The CDR3 DNA reads TGTGCCAGCAGCTTCGGACAGGGATCCTACGAGCAGTACTTC. Translating it yields CASSFGQGSYEQYF. The whole variable domain, filled in from reference TRBV11-2 and TRBJ2-7, reads EAGVAQSPRYKIIEKRQSVAFWCNPISGHATLYWYQQILGQGPKLLIQFQNNGVVDDSQLPKDRFSAERLKGVDSTLKIQPAKLEDSAVYLCASSFGQGSYEQYFGPGTRLTVT.